These 3 T cell receptor beta chains were all obtained from the same sample, sequenced in a study of cytomegalovirus exposure and HLA in healthy donors. It was with 60 Vbeta and 13 Jbeta primers that the PCR ran. Using immunoSEQ multiplex PCR, the repertoire was profiled, and TCRdb retains in-frame clones only, with some absent. The sample has some 110,000 clones, about 76% seen once; the top ten hold 3% to 5%. Specimen: PBMCs. All receptors derive from a woman in her 30s in good health and CMV-seronegative.

The rearrangement joins TRBV10-2 to TRBJ2-5; D may be TRBD1 (5 bases). The V gene's germline CDR1 is WSHSY and CDR2 SAAADI. V shed 6 bases and J shed 2 bases, with 7 bases lying between them. CDR3 size: 12 residues. In nucleotides, the CDR3 is TGCGCCAGCAGCGACAGTCAAGAGACCCAGTACTTC. Protein sequence: CASSDSQETQYF.

V is TRBV14 and J is TRBJ2-7; D perhaps matches TRBD2 (5 bases). V lost 0 bases, J lost 3 bases, and 9 bases lay in between. CDR1 SGHDN and CDR2 FVKESK come from the germline V gene. This CDR3 is 14 amino acids long. CDR3 loop: CASSQDQAGYEQYF. CDR3 DNA sequence: TGTGCCAGCAGCCAAGATCAGGCGGGCTACGAGCAGTACTTC.

In this sample, this clone turned up once. The same CDR3 is also encoded by other DNA sequences in this sample. V and J are TRBV12-5 and TRBJ1-1; 7 bases fit TRBD1. The CDR3 is 14 amino acids. V was pared by 1 base and J by 4 bases, with 3 bases of the junction left unmatched. Germline V gene lookup returns CDR1 LGHNT and CDR2 FRNRAP. This chain's CDR3 is CASGLAGGSTEAFF. The DNA for the CDR3 is TGTGCTAGTGGTTTGGCAGGGGGGAGCACTGAAGCTTTCTTT.